The rows below give T cell receptor beta chains drawn from one sample of a study of cytomegalovirus exposure and HLA in healthy donors. TCRdb keeps only in-frame clones here, not all; method: immunoSEQ multiplex PCR. The sample includes about 140,000 clones. The sequenced sample consisted of PBMCs. These receptors were obtained from a woman aged 18-29 years in good health and CMV-seronegative. CDR3s include the opening cysteine and the closing phenylalanine or tryptophan. D genes are given only for firm matches.

d_gene,v_gene,len,j_gene,CDR3nt,CDR3aa
TRBD1,TRBV11-2,18,TRBJ1-3,TGTGCCAGCAGCTTGGGCTGGGACAGGGGGAACTCTGGAAACACCATATATTTT,CASSLGWDRGNSGNTIYF
-,TRBV10-3,15,TRBJ1-5,TGTGCCATCAGTGATACGCGCCTACCCAATCAGCCCCAGCATTTT,CAISDTRLPNQPQHF
-,TRBV19,14,TRBJ1-5,TGTGCCAGTAGGGTCGACATTAGCAATCAGCCCCAGCATTTT,CASRVDISNQPQHF
-,TRBV25-1,15,TRBJ2-1,TGTGCCAGCAGTGAACAGGGGAGCTCCTACAATGAGCAGTTCTTC,CASSEQGSSYNEQFF
TRBD2,TRBV18,21,TRBJ2-7,TGTGCCAGCTCACCACCCCTTACCGCAACTAGCGGGAGGGCCGGCGGCTACGAGCAGTACTTC,CASSPPLTATSGRAGGYEQYF
-,TRBV7-3,16,TRBJ2-1,TGTGCCAGCAGCACCCCGGGCGGGGTGACCTACAATGAGCAGTTCTTC,CASSTPGGVTYNEQFF
-,TRBV7-8,17,TRBJ1-1,TGTGCCAGCAGCTTATGGGACCCTCGGGGGGCGCGAACTGAAGCTTTCTTT,CASSLWDPRGARTEAFF
-,TRBV6-5,16,TRBJ2-1,TGTGCCAGCAGTTACGTTCCAGTTGTTACCTACAATGAGCAGTTCTTC,CASSYVPVVTYNEQFF
-,TRBV19,14,TRBJ2-2,TGTGCCAGTAGTATAGTCCAGGGCGCCGGGGAGCTGTTTTTT,CASSIVQGAGELFF
-,TRBV7-3,13,TRBJ1-3,TGTGCCAGCAGCCCAAACAGGGGAAACACCATATATTTT,CASSPNRGNTIYF
-,TRBV6-1,14,TRBJ2-3,TGTGCCAGCAGTTTACGGGAGTCCCCAGATACGCAGTATTTT,CASSLRESPDTQYF
-,TRBV7-9,17,TRBJ1-6,TGTGCCAGCAGCTTAGCGGGTTCGGGACTAAATAATTCACCCCTCCACTTT,CASSLAGSGLNNSPLHF
TRBD2,TRBV2,16,TRBJ2-2,TGTGCCAGCAGTGGTACTAGCGGGAGGTCGCCCGGGGAGCTGTTTTTT,CASSGTSGRSPGELFF
TRBD2,TRBV11-2,15,TRBJ2-7,TGTGCCAGCAGCTTCATGGCTAGCGGGACCTACGAGCAGTACTTC,CASSFMASGTYEQYF
TRBD1,TRBV27,12,TRBJ2-7,TGTGCCAGCCGACAGGGCTCCGCCGAGCAGTACTTC,CASRQGSAEQYF
TRBD1,TRBV4-1,15,TRBJ2-7,TGCGCCAGCAGCCAAGAAGGGACAGGGTCCTACGAGCAGTACTTC,CASSQEGTGSYEQYF
-,TRBV6-4,18,TRBJ1-5,TGTGCCAGCAGTGACCCCAAAGGCTCCCGGGACAAGGATCAGCCCCAGCATTTT,CASSDPKGSRDKDQPQHF
TRBD2,TRBV9,14,TRBJ2-1,TGTGCCAGCAGCGTAAGGTGGGAGGGGAATGAGCAGTTCTTC,CASSVRWEGNEQFF
-,TRBV7-2,17,TRBJ2-3,TGTGCCAGCAGCTTAGAGGTCGGGAGTCTTAGCACAGATACGCAGTATTTT,CASSLEVGSLSTDTQYF
-,TRBV6-4,14,TRBJ2-1,TGTGCCAGCAGTGAGAGCGGGTCCTCCAATGAGCAGTTCTTC,CASSESGSSNEQFF
TRBD1,TRBV9,13,TRBJ1-2,TGTGCCAGCAGGACAGGGACCGCAGGAGGCTACACCTTC,CASRTGTAGGYTF
-,TRBV6-5,15,TRBJ1-3,TGTGCCAGCAGTTACTCGACGGGTCCTGGAAACACCATATATTTT,CASSYSTGPGNTIYF
-,TRBV7-8,16,TRBJ1-4,TGTGCCAGCAGCCCGGGTGGGGCTGTTTTTAATGAAAAACTGTTTTTT,CASSPGGAVFNEKLFF
-,TRBV7-2,16,TRBJ1-5,TGTGCCAGCAGCCAGTATGGGCCGGGGGGCGTTCAGCCCCAGCATTTT,CASSQYGPGGVQPQHF
-,TRBV7-9,18,TRBJ1-3,TGTGCCAGCAGCCCCGGGGGGTCCCCTCTGGCCTCTGGAAACACCATATATTTT,CASSPGGSPLASGNTIYF
TRBD2,TRBV5-1,16,TRBJ2-2,TGCGCCAGCAGCCCCTGGACTAGCGGGAGGCCCGGGGAGCTGTTTTTT,CASSPWTSGRPGELFF
TRBD1,TRBV4-3,18,TRBJ2-6,TGCGCCAGCAGCCAATATGAGACAGGGAGCTCTGGGGCCAACGTCCTGACTTTC,CASSQYETGSSGANVLTF
-,TRBV19,11,TRBJ1-2,TGTGCCAGTAGTACCAGGGGTGGCTACACCTTC,CASSTRGGYTF
-,TRBV13,14,TRBJ2-3,TGTGCCAGCAGCTTACGAGTGAGCACAGATACGCAGTATTTT,CASSLRVSTDTQYF
TRBD2,TRBV7-9,16,TRBJ2-5,TGTGCCAGCAGCTTCTCCCTAGCGGGAGTTCGAGAGACCCAGTACTTC,CASSFSLAGVRETQYF
TRBD2,TRBV4-2,16,TRBJ2-3,TGTGCCAGCAGCCAAACTAGCGGGAGAAGCGCAGATACGCAGTATTTT,CASSQTSGRSADTQYF
-,TRBV19,11,TRBJ2-1,TGTGCCAGTAGTGCCGGGACAGAGCAGTTCTTC,CASSAGTEQFF
-,TRBV5-5,15,TRBJ2-5,TGTGCCAGCAGCTTAGGGGCTGGGGACCAAGAGACCCAGTACTTC,CASSLGAGDQETQYF
TRBD1,TRBV7-3,16,TRBJ2-1,TGTGCCAGCAGCCCTCAACCGGGACAGGGCGTCGATGAGCAGTTCTTC,CASSPQPGQGVDEQFF
-,TRBV5-4,13,TRBJ2-7,TGTGCCAGCAGCTTGGTACAGGGTGGGGAGCAGTACTTC,CASSLVQGGEQYF
-,TRBV15,17,TRBJ1-3,TGTGCCACCAGCAGAGATCTTTCTTTAGTTTCTGGAAACACCATATATTTT,CATSRDLSLVSGNTIYF
-,TRBV5-1,15,TRBJ1-2,TGCGCCAGCAGCTTGCAGGTACCCTCCTTGGCAGGCTACACCTTC,CASSLQVPSLAGYTF
TRBD2,TRBV29-1,17,TRBJ2-1,TGCAGCGTTGTTAAGTGGGCTAGCGGGGTTCCAGGGAATGAGCAGTTCTTC,CSVVKWASGVPGNEQFF
-,TRBV7-9,16,TRBJ1-1,TGTGCCAGCAGCTCATTTCGGACAACCGAAGACACTGAAGCTTTCTTT,CASSSFRTTEDTEAFF
-,TRBV4-2,13,TRBJ2-3,TGTGCCAGCAGCCAAGATTTACTAGCTACGCAGTATTTT,CASSQDLLATQYF
TRBD2,TRBV11-2,19,TRBJ2-2,TGTGCCAGCAGCTCCCGACTAGCGGGAGAATCGGGTAACACCGGGGAGCTGTTTTTT,CASSSRLAGESGNTGELFF
-,TRBV29-1,13,TRBJ2-7,TGCAGCGCTGTCGGCCAGGGGACCTACGAGCAGTACTTC,CSAVGQGTYEQYF
TRBD2,TRBV9,15,TRBJ2-3,TGTGCCAGCAGCGGTCCCGGGACTAGTCGACATACGCAGTATTTT,CASSGPGTSRHTQYF